A selection of T cell receptor beta chains follows, all from one sample in a study of T cells in Graves' hyperthyroidism and ophthalmopathy. TCRdb analysed the multiplex PCR reads with MiXCR anew, one entry per CDR3 protein. The sample lists approximately 600,000 distinct CDR3 sequences; around 15% were seen once. The sample comprised blood. The receptors stem from a woman aged 25 to 39 with Graves' hyperthyroidism. The CDR3 runs from the conserved cysteine through the conserved F or W. Fields, in order: D gene, J gene, CDR3 length, V gene, clone size, CDR3 protein, CDR3 DNA. The D gene is left open where the match is weak. Clone size is given for some rows only: seen once, a few or many times, or a class if the clone is expanded.

. TRBJ2-3 14 TRBV11-2 many CASSPTWSTDTQYF TGTGCCAGCAGCCCGACTTGGAGCACAGATACGCAGTATTTT
. TRBJ1-2 14 TRBV2 many CASRRGGTNYGYTF TGTGCCAGCAGGCGCGGGGGGACGAACTATGGCTACACCTTC
. TRBJ2-4 16 TRBV6-1 few CASSPRGWVAKNIQYF TGTGCCAGCAGCCCCAGAGGGTGGGTGGCCAAAAACATTCAGTACTTC
. TRBJ1-2 13 TRBV28 few CASSLRFLYGYTF TGTGCCAGCAGTTTAAGATTCCTCTATGGCTACACCTTC
. TRBJ2-5 14 TRBV11-2 . CASSFWEVQETQYF TGTGCCAGCAGCTTTTGGGAGGTACAAGAGACCCAGTACTTC
TRBD1 TRBJ1-6 15 TRBV5-1 many CASSLQGGVGSPLHF TGCGCCAGCAGCTTGCAAGGGGGCGTAGGTTCACCCCTCCACTTT
TRBD1 TRBJ2-7 15 TRBV19 few CASSMTGGIGYEQYF TGTGCCAGTAGTATGACAGGGGGCATAGGCTACGAGCAGTACTTC
TRBD1 TRBJ2-3 13 TRBV28 many CASSRDREDTQYF TGTGCCAGCAGTCGAGACAGGGAAGATACGCAGTATTTT
. TRBJ1-1 14 TRBV5-1 many CASSFQGIDTEAFF TGCGCCAGCAGCTTCCAGGGAATCGACACTGAAGCTTTCTTT
. TRBJ1-1 13 TRBV7-9 many CASSLAGSAEAFF TGTGCCAGCAGCTTAGCGGGGAGCGCTGAAGCTTTCTTT
. TRBJ1-4 13 TRBV6-4 few CANSYPNVGKLFF TGTGCCAACAGTTACCCCAACGTCGGAAAACTGTTTTTT
. TRBJ2-1 14 TRBV20-1 few CSASRGSADNEQFF TGCAGTGCTAGTAGGGGGAGCGCCGACAATGAGCAGTTCTTC
TRBD1 TRBJ1-4 19 TRBV9 few CASSPTTRGQGETNEKLFF TGTGCCAGCAGCCCGACTACCCGGGGACAGGGGGAAACTAATGAAAAACTGTTTTTT
. TRBJ1-5 12 TRBV6-1 many CASTLGGEPQHF TGTGCCAGCACTTTAGGGGGGGAGCCCCAGCATTTT
. TRBJ2-7 12 TRBV20-1 . CSAGPISYEHYF TGCAGTGCTGGACCCATCTCCTACGAGCACTACTTC
TRBD1 TRBJ2-7 16 TRBV28 . CASSPKGTGSRYEQYF TGTGCCAGCAGCCCTAAAGGGACAGGGAGTAGATACGAGCAGTACTTC
TRBD1 TRBJ1-5 16 TRBV12-3/TRBV12-4 many CASSPDRALSNQPQHF TGTGCCAGCAGTCCGGACAGGGCCCTTAGCAATCAGCCCCAGCATTTT
TRBD2 TRBJ2-3 15 TRBV11-3 many CASSFGRTFTDTQYF TGTGCCAGCAGCTTCGGGAGGACCTTCACAGATACGCAGTATTTT
. TRBJ1-2 12 TRBV28 many CASSLAGKGYTF TGTGCCAGCAGTTTAGCGGGGAAGGGCTACACCTTC
TRBD2 TRBJ2-4 14 TRBV19 . CASSLREGQGIQYF TGTGCCAGTAGCCTCCGGGAGGGCCAAGGCATTCAGTACTTC
. TRBJ1-5 16 TRBV7-8 few CASSSGITGTGQPQHF TGTGCCAGCAGCTCAGGAATCACAGGGACGGGTCAGCCCCAGCATTTT
. TRBJ2-5 18 TRBV7-9 . CASSPRSGTTVHQETQYF TGTGCCAGCAGCCCCCGCAGCGGGACAACGGTCCATCAAGAGACCCAGTACTTC
. TRBJ2-1 14 TRBV28 many CASSFRQLGHEQFF TGTGCCAGCAGCTTTAGACAGCTTGGTCATGAGCAGTTCTTC
. TRBJ2-7 13 TRBV30 many CAWNTLRDYEQYF TGTGCCTGGAATACGCTGAGGGACTACGAGCAGTACTTC
. TRBJ2-3 14 TRBV20-1 many CSALSGTSTDTQYF TGCAGTGCTCTTAGCGGAACTAGCACAGATACGCAGTATTTT
. TRBJ2-1 16 TRBV5-1 many CASSLEVGAIYNEQFF TGCGCCAGCAGCTTGGAGGTGGGCGCGATCTACAATGAGCAGTTCTTC
. TRBJ2-5 12 TRBV12-3/TRBV12-4 few CASSTGLKPQYF TGTGCCAGCAGCACGGGACTCAAACCCCAGTACTTC
TRBD1 TRBJ1-1 14 TRBV5-6 . CASSLQGALGEAFF TGTGCCAGCAGCTTACAGGGGGCCCTTGGTGAAGCTTTCTTT
. TRBJ1-6 13 TRBV20-1 few CSARGGYNSPLHF TGCAGTGCTAGAGGAGGCTATAATTCACCCCTCCACTTT
. TRBJ1-6 15 TRBV4-3 . CASSQDAGDNSPLHF TGCGCCAGCAGCCAAGATGCAGGGGATAATTCACCCCTCCACTTT
. TRBJ2-1 16 TRBV29-1 many CSVVSKGNGLYNEQFF TGCAGCGTTGTATCTAAGGGGAACGGGCTTTACAATGAGCAGTTCTTC
TRBD1 TRBJ2-7 16 TRBV2 . CASSDPGQRSSYEQYF TGTGCCAGCAGTGATCCGGGACAGAGAAGCTCCTACGAGCAGTACTTC
. TRBJ2-7 21 TRBV30 few CAWSVRGLRPLRQENSYEQYF TGTGCCTGGAGTGTACGAGGACTTAGGCCACTGAGACAGGAGAACTCCTACGAGCAGTACTTC
. TRBJ2-3 15 TRBV11-2 . CASSSLDTSTDTQYF TGTGCCAGCAGCTCTCTTGATACTAGCACAGATACGCAGTATTTT
. TRBJ1-1 14 TRBV6-1 many CASSYKGANTEAFF TGTGCCAGCAGTTATAAAGGGGCGAACACTGAAGCTTTCTTT